The rows below give T cell receptor beta chains drawn from one sample of a study of blood T cells in healthy people across ages. TCRdb itself ran the 5' RACE reads through MiXCR, one entry per CDR3 protein. The sample holds 710,000 or so distinct CDR3 sequences, 32% seen once. The specimen sequenced was blood. The receptors derive from a woman aged 80 or over in good health. The CDR3 runs from the conserved cysteine through the conserved F or W. Fields, in order: D gene, clone size, CDR3 length, V gene, J gene, CDR3 protein, CDR3 DNA. The D gene is left open where the match is weak. Size is omitted from some rows. Given values are once, few, many or a class for expanded clones.

>-|-|17|TRBV24-1|TRBJ2-1
CATSDLKRGSSYNEQFF
TGTGCCACCAGTGATTTGAAACGGGGAAGCTCCTACAATGAGCAGTTCTTC
>-|-|17|TRBV6-5|TRBJ2-1
CASSNSGGLSSYNEQFF
TGTGCCAGCAGTAACAGTGGGGGACTGAGCTCCTACAATGAGCAGTTCTTC
>-|few|14|TRBV6-5|TRBJ1-1
CASSSGSGNTEAFF
TGTGCCAGCAGTTCCGGTTCGGGGAACACTGAAGCTTTCTTT
>-|many|15|TRBV5-1|TRBJ2-3
CASSFQGLSTDTQYF
TGCGCCAGCAGCTTCCAGGGGTTAAGCACAGATACGCAGTATTTT
>TRBD1|many|14|TRBV12-3/TRBV12-4|TRBJ1-4
CASSLGTGDEKLFF
TGTGCCAGCAGTCTCGGGACAGGGGATGAAAAACTGTTTTTT
>-|few|16|TRBV28|TRBJ1-2
CASTYRPGAGNYGYTF
TGTGCCAGCACCTACCGCCCGGGGGCGGGGAACTATGGCTACACCTTC
>-|few|14|TRBV19|TRBJ2-2
CASNRGRGTGELFF
TGTGCCAGTAATCGGGGCAGAGGCACCGGGGAGCTGTTTTTT
>TRBD2|many|14|TRBV12-3/TRBV12-4|TRBJ2-3
CASTSGGASATQYF
TGTGCCAGCACTAGCGGGGGGGCATCCGCTACGCAGTATTTT
>-|few|15|TRBV19|TRBJ1-2
CASSPGQGQNYGYTF
TGTGCCAGTAGTCCGGGGCAGGGGCAGAACTATGGCTACACCTTC
>TRBD2|few|13|TRBV20-1|TRBJ2-7
CSARLAGGPEQYF
TGCAGTGCTAGACTAGCGGGGGGGCCCGAGCAGTACTTC
>-|many|16|TRBV6-2/TRBV6-3|TRBJ2-3
CASSYGAIPAADTQYF
TGTGCCAGCAGTTACGGAGCGATCCCCGCGGCAGATACGCAGTATTTT
>-|-|15|TRBV2|TRBJ1-5
CASSGGGTINQPRHF
TGTGCCAGCAGTGGTGGGGGTACGATCAATCAGCCCCGGCATTTT
>-|few|15|TRBV20-1|TRBJ1-1
CSARDQGGPNTEAFF
TGCAGTGCTAGAGATCAAGGAGGGCCTAACACTGAAGCTTTCTTT
>TRBD1|-|11|TRBV2|TRBJ1-2
CASGTGAGYTF
TGTGCCAGCGGGACAGGGGCCGGCTACACCTTC
>-|many|15|TRBV5-6|TRBJ2-3
CASSFGGRGTDTQYF
TGTGCCAGCAGCTTTGGGGGTAGAGGAACAGATACGCAGTATTTT
>-|-|15|TRBV28|TRBJ1-1
CASADGTSLNTEAFF
TGTGCCAGCGCAGACGGGACATCCTTGAACACTGAAGCTTTCTTT
>-|many|13|TRBV9|TRBJ2-3
CASSVTGADTQYF
TGTGCCAGCAGCGTTACGGGCGCAGATACGCAGTATTTT
>TRBD1|-|14|TRBV6-5|TRBJ2-7
CASSYDTGGYEQYF
TGTGCCAGCAGTTACGATACAGGGGGTTACGAGCAGTACTTC
>-|many|14|TRBV10-2|TRBJ1-1
CASSEDGRGTEAFF
TGCGCCAGCAGTGAGGACGGGAGAGGCACTGAAGCTTTCTTT
>-|few|14|TRBV30|TRBJ2-1
CAWSLRARGNEQFF
TGTGCCTGGAGTTTACGCGCGAGGGGTAATGAGCAGTTCTTC
>-|many|12|TRBV9|TRBJ1-2
CASSANMRGYTF
TGTGCCAGCAGCGCCAACATGCGCGGCTACACCTTC
>-|-|12|TRBV11-2|TRBJ2-3
CASSLGGIAQYF
TGTGCCAGCAGCTTAGGCGGGATCGCGCAGTATTTT
>-|many|13|TRBV29-1|TRBJ2-4
CSVDGQLQNIQYF
TGCAGCGTTGATGGGCAGTTACAAAACATTCAGTACTTC
>-|many|11|TRBV20-1|TRBJ2-3
CSELRADTQYF
TGCAGTGAACTAAGGGCAGATACGCAGTATTTT
>-|-|14|TRBV20-1|TRBJ2-3
CSARDPRAGDTQYF
TGCAGTGCTAGAGATCCCCGGGCGGGAGATACGCAGTATTTT
>-|few|14|TRBV20-1|TRBJ1-1
CSARGMGADTEAFF
TGCAGTGCTAGAGGCATGGGGGCGGACACTGAAGCTTTCTTT
>-|-|17|TRBV20-1|TRBJ1-6
CSARDRLRDIVNSPLHF
TGCAGTGCTAGAGATAGGCTGCGAGACATCGTCAATTCACCCCTCCACTTT
>-|-|14|TRBV10-3|TRBJ1-1
CAISEGGGNTEAFF
TGTGCCATCAGTGAGGGCGGCGGTAACACTGAAGCTTTCTTT
>-|few|15|TRBV30|TRBJ1-6
CAWTSRGSYNSPLHF
TGTGCCTGGACTTCTAGGGGCTCCTATAATTCACCCCTCCACTTT
>TRBD2|many|19|TRBV7-2|TRBJ2-2
CASSPLAGALVSRTGELFF
TGTGCCAGCAGTCCCCTAGCGGGGGCTCTTGTAAGCCGCACCGGGGAGCTGTTTTTT
>-|once|14|TRBV27|TRBJ2-5
CASSQGSGQEAQYF
TGTGCCAGCAGCCAAGGGTCAGGGCAAGAGGCCCAGTACTTC
>-|many|15|TRBV21-1|TRBJ2-7
CASSAGEGGGYEQYF
TGTGCCAGCAGCGCCGGTGAAGGGGGCGGCTACGAGCAGTACTTC
>-|many|12|TRBV2|TRBJ2-7
CASNRYSYEQYF
TGTGCCAGCAACCGCTACTCCTACGAGCAGTACTTC
>-|-|14|TRBV14|TRBJ2-7
CASSQSTLGVEQYF
TGTGCCAGCAGCCAATCTACCTTAGGGGTCGAGCAGTACTTC
>-|many|14|TRBV20-1|TRBJ1-2
CSARGSPGDYGYTF
TGCAGTGCTAGGGGCAGCCCCGGAGACTATGGCTACACCTTC
>-|many|13|TRBV20-1|TRBJ2-3
CSARDLGKDTQYF
TGCAGTGCTAGAGATTTAGGAAAGGATACGCAGTATTTT
>-|few|12|TRBV20-1|TRBJ1-4
CSAAGRIEKLFF
TGCAGTGCCGCGGGACGTATTGAAAAACTGTTTTTT